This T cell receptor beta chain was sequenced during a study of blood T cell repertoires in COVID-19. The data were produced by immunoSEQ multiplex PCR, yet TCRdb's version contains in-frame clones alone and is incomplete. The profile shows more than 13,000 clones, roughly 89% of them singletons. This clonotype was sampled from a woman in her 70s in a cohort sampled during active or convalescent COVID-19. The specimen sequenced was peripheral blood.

The CDR3 here is CASSFYQENTGELFF. The DNA for the CDR3 is TGTGCCAGCAGCTTTTACCAGGAAAACACCGGGGAGCTGTTTTTT. The chain combines TRBV7-9 with TRBJ2-2; D is undetermined. The germline V gene encodes CDR1 SEHNR and CDR2 FQNEAQ (reference sequence). V gave up 3 bases and J gave up 2 bases, with 10 bases separating them. This CDR3 has 15 residues.